Described below is a single TCR beta chain sequence and its context. The entry originates in a study of control samples from healthy donors and cancer patients. V dropped 3 bases and J dropped 8 bases, with 8 bases sitting between them. The CDR3 runs 13 residues. The method was immunoSEQ multiplex PCR; TCRdb's version includes in-frame clones alone and lacks a portion of them. The sample records 150,000 or so clones, 75% to 95% being singletons. The specimen was blood. The gene calls are TRBV12-3 or TRBV12-4 and TRBJ1-6; D gene uncertain. The receptor's source is a man aged 35 to 55 in good health. CDR3 nucleotide sequence: TGTGCCAGCAGTTTGGTCGTCGATTCACCCCTCCACTTT. This gives the protein CASSLVVDSPLHF.